Sequencing of this TCR beta chain was carried out in a study of cytomegalovirus exposure and HLA in healthy donors. Study results and limitations: Analysis was performed later, and it showed HLA-associated TCR beta chains to be more clonally expanded than equally common others.

To note about this clone: Its antigen is undetermined.

The donors comprised healthy bone marrow donors. The PCR had 60 Vbeta and 13 Jbeta primers. Using immunoSEQ multiplex PCR, the repertoire was profiled, and TCRdb retains in-frame clones only, with some absent. This table has about 200,000 clones, around three quarters appearing once. With 5 bases removed from V and 3 bases from J, the gap between germline ends came to 11 bases. CDR1 is SQVTM, CDR2 ANQGSEA, per germline. CDR3 size: 13 residues. The sequencing sample was made of PBMCs. The sequence was obtained from a man aged 40-49 years in good health and CMV-seronegative. The chain uses TRBV29-1 and TRBJ1-5, with a weak D call TRBD1 (5 bases). The CDR3 coding sequence is TGCAGCGTTCGTGCGGACAACAATCAGCCCCAGCATTTT. Its translation is CSVRADNNQPQHF.